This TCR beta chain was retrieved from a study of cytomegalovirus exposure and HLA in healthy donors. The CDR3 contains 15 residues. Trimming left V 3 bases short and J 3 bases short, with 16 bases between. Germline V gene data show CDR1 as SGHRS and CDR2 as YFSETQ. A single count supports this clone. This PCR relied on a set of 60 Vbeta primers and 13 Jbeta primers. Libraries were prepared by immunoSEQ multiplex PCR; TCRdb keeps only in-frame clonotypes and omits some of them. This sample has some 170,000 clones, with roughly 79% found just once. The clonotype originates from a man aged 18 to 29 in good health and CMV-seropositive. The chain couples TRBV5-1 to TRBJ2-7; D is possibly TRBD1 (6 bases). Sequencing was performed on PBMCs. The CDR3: CASSSGGPLNYEQYF. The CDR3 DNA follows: TGCGCCAGCAGCTCTGGGGGCCCTCTGAACTACGAGCAGTACTTC.